This TCR beta chain is from a study of T cell responses to AZD1222 COVID-19 vaccine. Findings of the study overall: Spike-spanning, vaccine-associated CD4 TCRs were dominant at 160-218 and 743-854. Clonal diversity may have been underestimated in mostly white British donors. Increases in Spike-specific TCR breadth and depth were seen after two AZD1222 doses.

Only in-frame clones appear in the TCRdb table, and some are missing; sequencing was by immunoSEQ multiplex PCR. The sample contains about 190,000 clones, 80% to 90% of which appear only once. Germline V gene lookup returns CDR1 LGHNA and CDR2 YNFKEQ. This CDR3 is 16 amino acids long. Trimming cost V 6 bases and J 4 bases, with 21 bases left between them. On this clone itself: Its specificity is not known.

This sequence joins TRBV4-2 and TRBJ1-2; tentatively, D is TRBD1 (5 bases). The sample here was peripheral blood, taken on day 0 of AZD1222 vaccination. The clonotype originates from an adult in good health. The CDR3 protein is CASRYMDTKGSYGYTF. The CDR3 coding sequence is TGTGCCAGCAGATACATGGACACCAAAGGGAGCTATGGCTACACCTTC.